This T cell receptor (beta chain) was recorded in a study of blood T cell repertoires in COVID-19 (dated by TCRdb to the early 2020s). A note on the overall study: Samples covering the acute and convalescent phases of COVID-19 were provided by collaborators in the United States, Italy and Spain. The material from the prospective study consisted of cDNA or gDNA derived from T cells, B-cell-depleted T cells, or PBMCs. The dataset comprised deeply sampled blood TCRbeta repertoires from subjects exposed to, actively infected with, or recovered from COVID-19. A freely available public database, intended as a resource for researchers studying the immune response to SARS-CoV-2, is where the repertoires were released. The samples were drawn from the first 160 participants of the ongoing ImmuneRACE study and from some 1,300 subjects provided by 6 global collaborators. The sample metadata nearly always contained a de-identified subject ID, COVID-19 status, age in years and sex. Where available, HLA class I and class II types were obtained from metadata supplied by the sample provider rather than from assay-based typing.

About this clone itself: Its specific antigen is unknown. Base-call qualities are not available, and no considerably larger clone is one nucleotide away.

Beyond this particular receptor, the publication reports: The quantity of clinical and demographic metadata differed by source and by participant and was supplied without curation.

The CDR3 numbers 15 residues from cysteine through phenylalanine. This entry keeps only the CDR3 DNA: 45 bases, framed from base 1. CDR1 and CDR2 are read off the germline V gene as SGHAT and FQNNGV. The V end gives up 6 bases and the J end 5 bases, leaving 9 bases in the junction not matched to a gene. TCRbeta CDR3 regions were amplified from genomic DNA using the immunoSEQ Assay, a bias-controlled multiplex PCR. Per the authors' processing: Nucleated cell counts per sample were estimated from amplification of reference gene primers within the assay. To quantify the absolute abundance of each unique TCRbeta CDR3 rearrangement, sequence reads were collapsed and filtered. For each sample, productive Simpson clonality was calculated as the square root of Simpson's diversity index over productive rearrangements. As stored in TCRdb, this immuneACCESS dataset retains in-frame rearrangements with V and J assigned. A fraction of the clones does not appear; measured against another copy, unresolved V genes explain less than half of the discrepancy, and the remainder lacks a known reason. V and J calls and clone size follow that table, whereas D and trimming were derived from the DNA. A total of 95,000 to 150,000 clones appear in this sample, 55% to 75% of them only once. Roughly 2% of the sample is taken by the ten largest.

Whole blood was collected in K2EDTA tubes by collaborating institutions according to the institutions' own protocols. For TCRbeta analysis, collaborators shipped samples as frozen whole blood, isolated PBMCs, or DNA extracted from either of those sample types. This TCR came from a woman between 65 and 79 years old with acute or convalescent COVID-19. Sequences were obtained from peripheral blood. The chain joins TRBV11-2 to TRBJ2-5, with 10 bases aligning to TRBD2. In nucleotide form, the sequence is TGTGCCAGCAGTTACGATAGCGGGGGGCTGGAGACCCAGTACTTC. Its product reads: CASSYDSGGLETQYF.